Following are 8 T cell receptor beta chains from one sample sequenced in a study of blood T cell repertoires in COVID-19. TCRdb keeps only in-frame clones here, not all; method: immunoSEQ multiplex PCR. The sample holds over 350,000 clones; roughly nine tenths are singletons and the top ten take about 0.9%. Material for sequencing was PBMCs or T cells enriched from blood (not recorded which). The receptors shown here come from a woman between 40 and 50 years old who had been exposed to COVID-19.

J is TRBJ1-2 and V is TRBV27, with no clear D. The CDR3 extends over 13 amino acids. The V gene's germline CDR1 is MNHEY and CDR2 SMNVEV (reference sequence). V was shortened by 2 bases and J by 8 bases, with 12 bases between the two germline ends. The CDR3 DNA follows: TGTGCCAGCAGTTTAGACGGCACTAGGGGCTACACCTTC. Protein sequence: CASSLDGTRGYTF.

The V call is TRBV6-1, the J call TRBJ1-2, with a possible D match to TRBD1 (5 bases). This CDR3 has 15 amino acids. Germline V gene sequence: CDR1 MNHNS, CDR2 SASEGT. Trimming stripped 0 bases from V and 7 bases from J, with 15 bases between. The CDR3 region has the DNA TGTGCCAGCAGTGAAGCCCCCCAGGGTAGAGGTGGCTACACCTTC. This encodes CASSEAPQGRGGYTF.

The chain uses TRBV24-1 and TRBJ1-5; D uncertain. Trimming pared 2 bases from V and 4 bases from J, leaving 11 bases between. The CDR3 is 15 amino acids. Germline CDR1 is KGHDR and CDR2 is SFDVKD. CDR3 DNA: TGTGCCACCAGTGATTCGGGTCGTTTGAATCAGCCCCAGCATTTT. Its translation is CATSDSGRLNQPQHF.

The chain recombines TRBV18 with TRBJ1-6, with D possibly matching TRBD1 (6 bases). The CDR3 totals 15 residues. Germline loops: CDR1 KGHSH, CDR2 LQKENI. Deletions cut 6 bases from V and 7 bases from J, with 16 bases between. CDR3 loop: CASSSTGSGNSPLHF. Here the CDR3 DNA reads TGTGCCAGCTCCTCTACAGGGTCTGGGAATTCACCCCTCCACTTT.

The chain carries TRBV6-6 and TRBJ1-1; D gene uncertain. Trimming cost V 6 bases and J 5 bases, with 13 bases left between them. The CDR3 extends over 13 amino acids. The germline CDR1 and CDR2 sequences are MNHNY and SVGAGI (reference sequence). The DNA for the CDR3 is TGTGCCAGCAGACGCGGTCTTATTACTGAAGCTTTCTTT. This gives the protein CASRRGLITEAFF.

J is TRBJ1-1 and V is TRBV7-2, with TRBD1 matching over 9 bases. This CDR3 is built from 15 residues. Germline values: CDR1 SGHTA, CDR2 FQGNSA. Trimming cost V 5 bases and J 1 base; bases outside gene matches: 5. The CDR3 region is CASSITGGPNTEAFF. The CDR3 bases are TGTGCCAGCAGCATAACAGGGGGCCCGAACACTGAAGCTTTCTTT.

V and J are TRBV29-1 and TRBJ1-1, with 7 bases that match TRBD1. Germline CDR1 reads SQVTM; CDR2 reads ANQGSEA. The CDR3 loop spans 14 amino acids. V lost 7 bases, J lost 1 base, and 9 bases stayed unmatched. CDR3 bases: TGCAGCGGCGGGACAGCCTCGGGGAACACTGAAGCTTTCTTT. Protein product: CSGGTASGNTEAFF.

This clone has a count of ten or more. The chain couples TRBV19 to TRBJ2-7; no definite D call. CDR3 length: 13 residues. Germline V gene sequence: CDR1 LNHDA, CDR2 SQIVND (reference sequence). The V gene lost 5 bases and the J gene lost 4 bases, with 12 bases spanning the gap. CDR3 protein: CASSSSMWYEQYF. The DNA for the CDR3 is TGTGCCAGTAGTTCGAGTATGTGGTACGAGCAGTACTTC.